The rows below give T cell receptor beta chains drawn from one sample of a study of OX40 agonist ivuxolimab in advanced cancers. Clones were read by immunoSEQ multiplex PCR, and TCRdb kept only the in-frame ones, dropping some. The sample lists about 69,000 clones; roughly 84% were seen once. Specimen: CD4+ or CD8+ T cells sorted from blood, collected in a trial of the OX40 agonist ivuxolimab. The receptors originated from an adult with an advanced solid tumor such as melanoma, head and neck, liver or kidney cancer. Each CDR3 is given with its conserved first and last residue. Clone size is stated in some rows and not others, as once, few, many or a class when expanded.

j_call: TRBJ2-2
clone_size: many
v_call: TRBV14
cdr3_length: 16
cdr3_aa: CASSQGGTGFTGELFF

j_call: TRBJ1-2
clone_size: .
v_call: TRBV27
cdr3_length: 15
cdr3_aa: CASSPDLGPWGGYTF

j_call: TRBJ2-1
clone_size: .
v_call: TRBV27
cdr3_length: 14
cdr3_aa: CASSVGVRLNEQFF

j_call: TRBJ2-4
clone_size: .
v_call: TRBV18
cdr3_length: 13
cdr3_aa: CASSDRGQSIQYF

j_call: TRBJ1-2
clone_size: .
v_call: TRBV4-1
cdr3_length: 15
cdr3_aa: CASSQDPSSIYGYTF

j_call: TRBJ1-4
clone_size: .
v_call: TRBV5-4
cdr3_length: 15
cdr3_aa: CASSLWDRGNEKLFF

j_call: TRBJ1-4
clone_size: .
v_call: TRBV19
cdr3_length: 16
cdr3_aa: CASSTYRQGAFEKLFF

j_call: TRBJ2-7
clone_size: .
v_call: TRBV11-2
cdr3_length: 14
cdr3_aa: CASRGGDTFYEQYF

j_call: TRBJ2-2
clone_size: .
v_call: TRBV2
cdr3_length: 16
cdr3_aa: CASRRQKASDTGELFF

j_call: TRBJ1-1
clone_size: .
v_call: TRBV5-1
cdr3_length: 13
cdr3_aa: CASSFRRNTEAFF

j_call: TRBJ2-3
clone_size: .
v_call: TRBV5-1
cdr3_length: 16
cdr3_aa: CASSGTTSGSTDTQYF

j_call: TRBJ1-4
clone_size: .
v_call: TRBV11-3
cdr3_length: 14
cdr3_aa: CASSWPGQGNKLFF

j_call: TRBJ1-6
clone_size: few
v_call: TRBV6-5
cdr3_length: 13
cdr3_aa: CASCRDLNSPLHF